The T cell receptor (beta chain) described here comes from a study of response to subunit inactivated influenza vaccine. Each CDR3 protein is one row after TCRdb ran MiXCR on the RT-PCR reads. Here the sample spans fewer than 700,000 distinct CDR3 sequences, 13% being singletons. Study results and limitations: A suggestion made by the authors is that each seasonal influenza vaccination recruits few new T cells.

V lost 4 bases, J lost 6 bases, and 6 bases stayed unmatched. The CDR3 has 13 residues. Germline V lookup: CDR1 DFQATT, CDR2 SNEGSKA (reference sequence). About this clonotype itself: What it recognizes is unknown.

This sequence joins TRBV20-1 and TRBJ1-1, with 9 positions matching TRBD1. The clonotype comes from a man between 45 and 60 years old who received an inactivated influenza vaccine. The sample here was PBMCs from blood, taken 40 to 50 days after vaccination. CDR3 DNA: TGCAGTGCTAATGACAGGGGGTGGGCTGAAGCTTTCTTT. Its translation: CSANDRGWAEAFF.